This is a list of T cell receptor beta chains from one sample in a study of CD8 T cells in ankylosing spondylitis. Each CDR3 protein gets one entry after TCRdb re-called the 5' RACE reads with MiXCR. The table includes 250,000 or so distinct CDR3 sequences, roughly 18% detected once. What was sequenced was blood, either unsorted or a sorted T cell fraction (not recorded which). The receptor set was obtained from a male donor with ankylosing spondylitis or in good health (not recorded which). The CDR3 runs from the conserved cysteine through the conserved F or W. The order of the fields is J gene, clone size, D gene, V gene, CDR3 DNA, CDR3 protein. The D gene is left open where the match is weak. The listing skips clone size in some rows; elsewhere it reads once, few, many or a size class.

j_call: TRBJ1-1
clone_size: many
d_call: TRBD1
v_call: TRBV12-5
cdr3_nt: TGTGCTAGTGTTGGAACAGGGGCGGCTTTCTTT
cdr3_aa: CASVGTGAAFF

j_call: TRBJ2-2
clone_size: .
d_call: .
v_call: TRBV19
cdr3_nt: TGTGCCAGTAGGCGCTCGGACTATGTCCCCGGGGAGCTGTTTTTT
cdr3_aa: CASRRSDYVPGELFF

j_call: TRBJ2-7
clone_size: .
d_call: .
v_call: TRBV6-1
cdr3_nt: TGTGCCAGCAGTCCAGAGGGGTCCTGGGACTACGAGCAGTACTTC
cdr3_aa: CASSPEGSWDYEQYF

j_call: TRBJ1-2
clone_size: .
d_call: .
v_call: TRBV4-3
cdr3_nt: TGCGCCAGCAGCCACTTAAGTAATATAGGGGAACTAAAATCTAACTATGGCTACACCTTC
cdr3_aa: CASSHLSNIGELKSNYGYTF

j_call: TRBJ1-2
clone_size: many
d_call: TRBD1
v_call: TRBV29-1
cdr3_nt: TGCAGCGTGGCGACAGGGAGCTATGGCTACACCTTC
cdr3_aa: CSVATGSYGYTF

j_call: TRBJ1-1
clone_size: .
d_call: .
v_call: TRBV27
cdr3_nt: TGTGCCAGCAGTTTCGCGGGACACTACACTGAAGCTTTCTTT
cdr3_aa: CASSFAGHYTEAFF

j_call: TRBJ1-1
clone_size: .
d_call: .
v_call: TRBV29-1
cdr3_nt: TGCAGCGTTGAGGGGCTCACTGAAGCTTTCTTT
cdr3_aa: CSVEGLTEAFF

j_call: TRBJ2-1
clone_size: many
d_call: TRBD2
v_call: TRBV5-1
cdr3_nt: TGCGCCAGCAGCTTGGGGACTAGCGGGAGGTCCTACAATGAGCAGTTCTTC
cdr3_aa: CASSLGTSGRSYNEQFF

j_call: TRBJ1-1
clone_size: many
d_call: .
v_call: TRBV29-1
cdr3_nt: TGCAGCGCCATCGACTCGAGCGCTGAAGCTTTCTTT
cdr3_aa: CSAIDSSAEAFF

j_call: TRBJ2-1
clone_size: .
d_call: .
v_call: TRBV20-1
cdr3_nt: TGCAGTGCTAGAGATTTGTCGGGGGCCTATGTGGATGAGCAGTTCTTC
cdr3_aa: CSARDLSGAYVDEQFF

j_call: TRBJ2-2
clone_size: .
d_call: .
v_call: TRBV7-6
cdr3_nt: TGTGCCAGCAGCCTTTGGTGGACCGGGGAGCTGTTTTTT
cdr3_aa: CASSLWWTGELFF

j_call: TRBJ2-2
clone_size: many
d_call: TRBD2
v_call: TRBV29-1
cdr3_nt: TGCAGCGTAGCGACTAGCGAGAACACCGGGGAGCTGTTTTTT
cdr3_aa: CSVATSENTGELFF

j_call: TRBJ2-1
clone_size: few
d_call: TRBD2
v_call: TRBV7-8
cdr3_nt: TGTGCCAGCAGCTTAGAGCCGGGACTAGCGATAAGGGCTTGGAATGAGCAGTTCTTC
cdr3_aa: CASSLEPGLAIRAWNEQFF

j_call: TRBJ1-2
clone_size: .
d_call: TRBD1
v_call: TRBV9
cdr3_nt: TGTGCCAGCAGCGCCCCGGGACAGGGGAACTATGGCTACACCTTC
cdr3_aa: CASSAPGQGNYGYTF

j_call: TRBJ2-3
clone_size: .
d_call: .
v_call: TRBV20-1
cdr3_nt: TGCAGTGCTAGAGATCCGGGAGAGGTCACAGATACGCAGTATTTT
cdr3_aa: CSARDPGEVTDTQYF

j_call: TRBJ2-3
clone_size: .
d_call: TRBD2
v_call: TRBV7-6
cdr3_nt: TGTGCCAGCAGTTACTTCTCTAGCGGAGACCACACAGATACGCAGTATTTT
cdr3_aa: CASSYFSSGDHTDTQYF

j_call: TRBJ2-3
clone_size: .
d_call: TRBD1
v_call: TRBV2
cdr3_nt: TGTGCCAGCGAAGGACAGGGGGCTCAAGATACGCAGTATTTT
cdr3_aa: CASEGQGAQDTQYF

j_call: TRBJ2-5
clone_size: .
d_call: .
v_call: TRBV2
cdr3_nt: TGTGCCAGCAGTTCCCCATTGTACCAAGAGACCCAGTACTTC
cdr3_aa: CASSSPLYQETQYF

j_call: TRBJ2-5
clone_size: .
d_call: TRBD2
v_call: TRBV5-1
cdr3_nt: TGCGCCAGCAGCCCGGGACTAGCGGGAGGCCTGCAAGAGACCCAGTACTTC
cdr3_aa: CASSPGLAGGLQETQYF

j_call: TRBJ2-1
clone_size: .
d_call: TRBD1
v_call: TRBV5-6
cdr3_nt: TGTGCCAGGAGCCCCGGGACAGTATACAATGAGCAGTTCTTC
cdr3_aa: CARSPGTVYNEQFF

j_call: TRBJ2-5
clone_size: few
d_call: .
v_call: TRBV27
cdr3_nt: TGTGCCAGCAGTCTTAGCGACGGTGAGACCCAGTACTTC
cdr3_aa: CASSLSDGETQYF

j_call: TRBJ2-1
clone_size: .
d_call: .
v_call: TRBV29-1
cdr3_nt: TGCAGCGTTGAAAAGGTCCTTACCAATGAGCAGTTCTTC
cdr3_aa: CSVEKVLTNEQFF

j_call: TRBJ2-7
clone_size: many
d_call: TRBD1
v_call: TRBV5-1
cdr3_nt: TGCGCCAGCAGCTTAGAGGGGGCATCCTACGAGCAGTACTTC
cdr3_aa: CASSLEGASYEQYF

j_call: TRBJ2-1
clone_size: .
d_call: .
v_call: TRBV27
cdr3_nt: TGTGCCGGCAGTTTCGACTTTCCGGTAGGGGATGAGCAGTTCTTC
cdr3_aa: CAGSFDFPVGDEQFF

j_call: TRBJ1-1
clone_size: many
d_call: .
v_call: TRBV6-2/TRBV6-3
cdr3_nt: TGTGCCAGCAGTTACTCCACCATCCGGGATAAGGTGAACACTGAAGCTTTCTTT
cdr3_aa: CASSYSTIRDKVNTEAFF

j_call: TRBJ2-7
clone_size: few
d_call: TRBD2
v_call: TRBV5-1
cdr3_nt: TGCGCCAGCAGCTTGGGCCCGGGACTAGCGGGAGTGCCCTACGAGCAGTACTTC
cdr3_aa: CASSLGPGLAGVPYEQYF

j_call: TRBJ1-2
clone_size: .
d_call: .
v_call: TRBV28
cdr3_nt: TGTGCCAGCAGTTTAGGGTTGGGTCGCTACACCTTC
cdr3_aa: CASSLGLGRYTF